This TCR beta chain was captured in a study of blood T cell repertoires in COVID-19. Looking at the study overall: The origin of the acute and convalescent COVID-19 samples was the United States, Italy and Spain.

Trimming stripped 5 bases from V and 2 bases from J, with 15 bases between. CDR3 length equals 15 residues. Germline V gives CDR1 MDHEN, CDR2 SYDVKM. The protocol was immunoSEQ multiplex PCR, while the TCRdb copy is restricted to in-frame clones and leaves out a portion. The repertoire holds over 200,000 clones, with over 70% as singletons. Sequencing was carried out using peripheral blood. The chain uses TRBV28 and TRBJ2-5; tentatively, D is TRBD2 (5 bases). This sequence was found in a woman aged 80 or older with acute or convalescent COVID-19. CDR3 bases: TGTGCCAGCAGTGTACCGGTAGCGAAACAAGAGACCCAGTACTTC. It codes for CASSVPVAKQETQYF.